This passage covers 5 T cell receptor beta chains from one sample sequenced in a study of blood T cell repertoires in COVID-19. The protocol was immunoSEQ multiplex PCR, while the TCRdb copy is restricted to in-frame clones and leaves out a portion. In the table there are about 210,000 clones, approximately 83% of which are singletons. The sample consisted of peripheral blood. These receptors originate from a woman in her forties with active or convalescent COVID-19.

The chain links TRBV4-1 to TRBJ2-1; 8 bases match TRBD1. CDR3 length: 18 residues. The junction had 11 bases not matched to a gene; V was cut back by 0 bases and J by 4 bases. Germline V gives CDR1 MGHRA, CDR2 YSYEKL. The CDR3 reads CASSQDPPGTGNYNEQFF. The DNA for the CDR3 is TGCGCCAGCAGCCAAGATCCCCCCGGGACAGGAAATTACAATGAGCAGTTCTTC.

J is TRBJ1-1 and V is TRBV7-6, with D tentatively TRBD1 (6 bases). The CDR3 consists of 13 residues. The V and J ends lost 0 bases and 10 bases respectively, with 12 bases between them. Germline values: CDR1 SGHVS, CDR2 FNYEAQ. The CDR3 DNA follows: TGTGCCAGCAGCTTAGCTGAGGGGGGGAGAGCTTTCTTT. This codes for CASSLAEGGRAFF. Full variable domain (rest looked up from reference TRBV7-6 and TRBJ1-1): GAGVSQSPRYKVTKRGQDVALRCDPISGHVSLYWYRQALGQGPEFLTYFNYEAQQDKSGLPNDRFSAERPEGSISTLTIQRTEQRDSAMYRCASSLAEGGRAFFGQGTRLTVV.

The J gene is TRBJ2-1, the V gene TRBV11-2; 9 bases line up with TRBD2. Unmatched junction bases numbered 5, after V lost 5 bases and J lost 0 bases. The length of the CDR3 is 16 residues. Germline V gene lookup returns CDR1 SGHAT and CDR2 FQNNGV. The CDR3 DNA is TGTGCCAGCAGCCCACGACTAGCGGTCTCCTACAATGAGCAGTTCTTC. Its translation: CASSPRLAVSYNEQFF.

This chain's CDR3 is CASSSQGGENEKLFF. CDR3 coding DNA: TGCGCCAGCAGCTCCCAGGGGGGTGAAAATGAAAAACTGTTTTTT. The rearrangement uses TRBV5-1 and TRBJ1-4; 7 nucleotides align to TRBD1. The CDR3 is 15 amino acids. The germline CDR1 and CDR2 sequences are SGHRS and YFSETQ. Germline trimming cut 3 bases from V and 5 bases from J; bases unmatched to any gene: 7.

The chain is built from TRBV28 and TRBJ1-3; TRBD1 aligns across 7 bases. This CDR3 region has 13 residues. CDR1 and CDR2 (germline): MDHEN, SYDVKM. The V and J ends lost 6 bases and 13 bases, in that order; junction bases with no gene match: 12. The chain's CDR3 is CASSLTGDLDIYF. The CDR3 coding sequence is TGTGCCAGCAGCCTTACAGGGGACCTGGATATATATTTT.